The entry below describes one T cell receptor beta chain. This sample was taken from a study of technical replicates of blood from several donors. The CDR3 sequence is 14 residues long. Germline trimming cut 2 bases from V and 4 bases from J; bases unmatched to any gene: 5. The germline gives CDR1 MNHEY, CDR2 SMNVEV (reference sequence). Measured with immunoSEQ multiplex PCR; TCRdb has only the in-frame clones, and not every one. Among over 85,000 clones listed, roughly 95% were seen once. Input material: T cells isolated from PBMCs. The sequence came from a human donor in good health. The chain is built from TRBV27 and TRBJ2-7; 7 nucleotides line up with TRBD1. Here the CDR3 reads CASSLGQETYEQYF. CDR3 DNA: TGTGCCAGCAGTTTAGGACAGGAGACTTACGAGCAGTACTTC.